These 6 T cell receptor beta chains originate from one sample sequenced in a study of T cells in Graves' hyperthyroidism and ophthalmopathy. Researchers took RNA transcripts and amplified the TCR beta CDR3 regions from them. The TCR CDR3 first-round RT-PCR relied on the HTBI primer set. TCRdb redid the calling of the multiplex PCR reads with MiXCR, one entry per CDR3 protein. The profile covers hundreds of thousands of distinct CDR3 sequences, with around 13% appearing a single time and 9.5% to 15% taken by the ten largest. The specimen sequenced was blood. The receptors derive from a woman in her fifties or sixties with Graves' ophthalmopathy.

This clonotype was detected a few times. V gene TRBV6-1 combines with J gene TRBJ2-7; the D is unclear. The CDR3 contains 14 residues. Germline V gene lookup returns CDR1 MNHNS and CDR2 SASEGT. V was trimmed by 5 bases and J by 1 base, leaving 12 bases between them. CDR3 loop: CASSFVVGSYEQYF. The CDR3 DNA follows: TGTGCCAGCAGTTTTGTAGTAGGGTCCTACGAGCAGTACTTC.

CDR3 nucleotides: TGTGCCATCAGGGGGGGCATCGGTTCGCCTTCTATGAGCTACACCTTC. Its translation is CAIRGGIGSPSMSYTF. The J gene is TRBJ1-2, the V gene TRBV10-3; possible D gene TRBD1, 6 bases. V lost 6 bases and J lost 9, with 26 bases in between. The germline gives CDR1 ENHRY, CDR2 SYGVKD. The CDR3 totals 16 residues.

This clonotype was seen at least ten times. The rearrangement links TRBV12-5 to TRBJ1-1; D possibly corresponds to TRBD1 (6 bases). The CDR3 has 15 residues. Trimming pared 7 bases from V and 1 base from J, leaving 16 bases between. Germline CDR1 is LGHNT and CDR2 is FRNRAP. The DNA for the CDR3 is TGTGCTAGTGATGTTGGGGGGGCCACGAACACTGAAGCTTTCTTT. This codes for CASDVGGATNTEAFF.

The chain employs TRBV27 and TRBJ2-1, with D hard to call. V lost 0 bases and J lost 4, with 10 bases in between. This CDR3 spans 15 amino acids. From germline, CDR1 is MNHEY and CDR2 SMNVEV (reference sequence). The CDR3, as DNA: TGTGCCAGCAGTTTATCTTCCCAAGCTTACAATGAGCAGTTCTTC. Translation: CASSLSSQAYNEQFF.

The rearrangement uses TRBV6-1 and TRBJ2-1; unclear D gene. The germline CDR1 and CDR2 sequences are MNHNS and SASEGT. V shed 5 bases and J shed 0 bases, with 11 bases lying between them. This CDR3 is built from 15 residues. The CDR3, as DNA: TGTGCCAGCAGTCCCGGGCCCGTCTCCTACAATGAGCAGTTCTTC. Translated: CASSPGPVSYNEQFF.

This clonotype was detected many times. The V call is TRBV2, the J call TRBJ1-5; 9 bases align to TRBD1. This CDR3 is built from 15 residues. Germline CDR1 and CDR2: SNHLY and FYNNEI. V was pared by 6 bases and J by 6 bases, with 9 bases of the junction left unmatched. The CDR3 coding sequence is TGTGCCAGCAGGACGGGGACAGGGTTTTTTCAGCCCCAGCATTTT. Amino acid sequence: CASRTGTGFFQPQHF.